These 24 T cell receptor beta chains originate from one sample sequenced in a study of molecular identifiers for immune sequencing clone quantification. In TCRdb, the PCR reads were re-called with MiXCR into one record per CDR3 protein. Counted here are more than 300,000 distinct CDR3 sequences, over 20% occurring once; the ten biggest clones make up approximately 0.85%. The sequenced sample was naive CD8+ T cells from blood, with Jurkat cell RNA spiked in. Subset described: FACS-sorted CD8+CD4-CCR7+CD45RA+ naive T cells. The receptors were sampled from a human donor in good health. Some libraries in this study had Jurkat cell RNA spiked in.

A remark on this clonotype: A much bigger clone sits one base away, suggesting this may be a read error. The V and J genes are TRBV2 and TRBJ2-2; 8 nucleotides align to TRBD1. CDR3 length: 14 amino acids. CDR1 and CDR2 from the germline V gene are SNHLY and FYNNEI. The CDR3 bases are TGTGCCGGCAGTGAGACAGGGGACGCCGGGGAGCTGTTTTTT. Its protein product is CAGSETGDAGELFF.

On this clonotype: A much larger clone differs from this one at a single base, so this may be a read error. The chain carries TRBV7-6 and TRBJ2-7; the D gene could be TRBD1 or TRBD2 (6 bases each). Germline CDR1 reads SGHVS; CDR2 reads FNYEAQ. This CDR3 comprises 14 residues. CDR3 bases: TGTGTCAGCAGCACCGCCCCAGGGGAGGACGAGCAGTACTTC. Translated, it gives CVSSTAPGEDEQYF.

On this clonotype: Possible read error: a much larger clone is one base away. V and J are TRBV27 and TRBJ2-3; D might be TRBD1 (6 bases). Germline V gives CDR1 MNHEY, CDR2 SMNVEV (reference sequence). The CDR3 length is 13 residues. CDR3 DNA sequence: TGTGCCAGCAGTCTCACGTGGACAGATACGCGGTATTTT. Translated: CASSLTWTDTRYF.

This clonotype was detected many times. The chain links TRBV7-9 to TRBJ2-2; TRBD2 matches 9 bases. There are 18 residues in the CDR3. Germline V CDR1 and CDR2: SEHNR, FQNEAQ (reference sequence). V shed 5 bases and J 2 bases; nucleotides not matched to a gene: 12. CDR3 DNA sequence: TGTGCCAGCAGCGACCTGGATAGCGGGGGCGCAAACACCGGGGAGCTGTTTTTT. This translates into CASSDLDSGGANTGELFF.

This clonotype appeared many times. This sequence joins TRBV6-6 and TRBJ1-1; no reliable D call. CDR3 length: 15 amino acids. The germline V and J ends were trimmed by 2 bases and 0 bases, with 10 bases remaining between them. Germline assignment: CDR1 MNHNY and CDR2 SVGAGI (reference sequence). The CDR3 bases are TGTGCCAGCAGTTACGCAGCCATGATGAACACTGAAGCTTTCTTT. Translating gives CASSYAAMMNTEAFF.

This clonotype was seen more than once but under ten times. The chain couples TRBV29-1 to TRBJ2-3; TRBD2 is a possible D gene (7 bases). The length of the CDR3 is 16 residues. Per the germline V gene, CDR1 is SQVTM and CDR2 is ANQGSEA. Trimming removed 7 bases at V and 6 bases at J, with 26 bases between. CDR3 nucleotide sequence: TGCAGCGCCGTAGGGGGGACTACCTATATCGTCGATACGCAGTATTTT. It translates to CSAVGGTTYIVDTQYF.

About this clonotype: This may be a read error, as it is one base from a much larger clone. This sequence joins TRBV7-9 and TRBJ2-7; the match to TRBD2 covers 11 bases. CDR3 size: 15 residues. CDR1 is SEHNR and CDR2 is FQNEAQ in the germline V gene (reference sequence). CDR3 sequence: CASNLELAGVYEQYF. CDR3 coding DNA: TGTGCCAGCAACTTAGAACTAGCGGGGGTCTACGAGCAGTACTTC.

This clonotype was seen repeatedly, ten times or more. The rearrangement links TRBV5-1 to TRBJ2-1; 8 nucleotides agree with TRBD1. Germline V gene data show CDR1 as SGHRS and CDR2 as YFSETQ. This CDR3 contains 16 residues. V lost 0 bases and J lost 5; bases outside the gene matches: 7. The CDR3 nucleotides read TGCGCCAGCAGCTTGGATGGACAGGGCCCTAACAATGAGCAGTTCTTC. Encoded protein: CASSLDGQGPNNEQFF.

At least ten counts were recorded for this clonotype. The CDR3, as DNA: TGCAGCGCTATTTTACAGGGGAAGAACACCGGGGAGCTGTTTTTT. It encodes CSAILQGKNTGELFF. This chain uses TRBV29-1 with TRBJ2-2; 7 bases map to TRBD1. Germline V CDR1 and CDR2: SQVTM, ANQGSEA. V was pared by 7 bases and J by 1 base, with 9 bases of the junction left unmatched. The CDR3 totals 15 residues.

On this clonotype itself: A much larger clone lies one base from this, so it may be a read error. CDR3 amino acids: CTSSRLGDDQPQHF. The CDR3 nucleotides read TGTACCAGCAGCCGGCTCGGGGATGATCAGCCCCAGCATTTT. This chain uses TRBV3-1 with TRBJ1-5; D ambiguous. Germline loops: CDR1 LGHDT, CDR2 YNNKEL (reference sequence). The length of the CDR3 is 14 residues. Variable domain in full (rest from reference TRBV3-1 and TRBJ1-5): DTAVSQTPKYLVTQMGNDKSIKCEQNLGHDTMYWYKQDSKKFLKIMFSYNNKELIINETVPNRFSPKSPDKAHLNLHINSLELGDSAVYFCTSSRLGDDQPQHFGDGTRLSIL.

Concerning this clonotype: It may be a read error: a sequence one base away is much more abundant. V and J are TRBV5-1 and TRBJ2-6, with D perhaps TRBD1 (6 bases). This CDR3 comprises 18 residues. With 4 bases removed from V and 2 bases from J, the gap between germline ends came to 19 bases. Germline loops: CDR1 SGHRS, CDR2 YFSETQ. CDR3 sequence reads: CASSLRQALRAGANVLTF. The CDR3 DNA is TGCGCCAGCAGCCTAAGACAGGCCCTTAGGGCTGGGGCCAACGTCCTGACTTTC.

This clonotype was detected many times. The chain joins TRBV20-1 to TRBJ2-5, with TRBD2 identical over 13 bases. CDR1 is DFQATT, CDR2 SNEGSKA, per germline (reference sequence). The V segment lost 0 bases and the J segment 5 bases; nucleotides outside the gene matches: 15. This CDR3 region has 19 residues. CDR3 protein: CSARDYLGLAGNLHETQYF. CDR3 nucleotides: TGCAGTGCTAGAGATTACCTGGGACTAGCGGGGAACCTCCATGAGACCCAGTACTTC.

For this clonotype: With a much larger clone just one base away, this may be a read error. The CDR3 protein is CAGSPPGPTVSDTQYF. DNA of the CDR3: TGTGCCGGCAGCCCACCGGGCCCAACCGTATCAGATACGCAGTATTTT. The J gene is TRBJ2-3, the V gene TRBV5-4, with D unresolved. The CDR3 consists of 16 residues. Germline lookup yields CDR1 SGHNT and CDR2 YYREEE (reference sequence).

This clonotype was found a few times. CDR3 in amino acids: CAWSPRQGEGMAKNIQYF. The CDR3 nucleotides read TGTGCCTGGAGTCCACGACAGGGTGAAGGGATGGCCAAAAACATTCAGTACTTC. J is TRBJ2-4 and V is TRBV30, with 7 bases that match TRBD1. The germline gives CDR1 GTSNPN, CDR2 SVGIG (reference sequence). The CDR3 has 18 amino acids. J was trimmed by 1 base and V by 2 bases; bases with no gene match: 14.

This clonotype was detected only once. This sequence may be a read error, since a much larger clone differs from it by one base. The chain employs TRBV4-1 and TRBJ1-1; TRBD1 is a possible D gene (5 bases). Trimming took off 4 bases at V and 3 bases at J, with 15 bases between the two ends. Per germline, CDR1 MGHRA and CDR2 YSYEKL. The CDR3 is 15 amino acids. The CDR3 DNA reads TGCGCCAGCAGCCGAGCTGAGGGGATGGACACTGAAGCTTTCTTT. It encodes CASSRAEGMDTEAFF.

In its sample, this clonotype was seen many times. The CDR3 DNA is TGTGCCAGCAGTCACGGGACAGGGCCCAACTATGGCTACACCTTC. Translating gives CASSHGTGPNYGYTF. J is TRBJ1-2 and V is TRBV6-5; 9 positions match TRBD1. Germline V gives CDR1 MNHEY, CDR2 SVGAGI. This CDR3 is 15 amino acids long. V shed 5 bases, J shed 2 bases, and the junction held 6 bases outside the gene matches.

The gene calls are TRBV11-2 and TRBJ1-2; no reliable D call. In germline, CDR1 is SGHAT, CDR2 FQNNGV. CDR3 length: 15 amino acids. V was clipped by 1 base and J by 4 bases, with 13 bases between them. CDR3 protein: CASSLVPVNTYGYTF. The CDR3, as DNA: TGTGCCAGCAGCTTAGTTCCAGTGAATACCTATGGCTACACCTTC.

A note on this clonotype: This may be a read error: a much more frequent sequence differs by one nucleotide. The chain carries TRBV7-9 and TRBJ1-2; TRBD1 aligns across 8 bases. The CDR3 contains 17 residues. Germline V gives CDR1 SEHNR, CDR2 FQNEAQ (reference sequence). With V trimmed by 6 bases and J by 13 bases, 25 bases remained unmatched. The CDR3 nucleotides are TGTGCCAGCAGGGCCGGTGGGACAGGAGCACGGGCTATGGCTCGCACCTTC. It yields the protein CASRAGGTGARAMARTF.

This clonotype showed up many times. A read error may produce the germline difference seen at one junction end. The chain is built from TRBV13 and TRBJ2-7; a possible D gene is TRBD1 (5 bases). In germline, CDR1 is PRHDT, CDR2 FYEKMQ (reference sequence). This CDR3 has 11 residues. CDR3 in amino acids: CASSIGDEQYF. CDR3 DNA sequence: TGTGCCAGCAGCATAGGGGACGAGCAGTACTTC.

This clonotype was seen ten or more times. The gene calls are TRBV7-3 and TRBJ2-1, with D tentatively TRBD1 (5 bases). From germline, CDR1 is SGHTA and CDR2 FQGTGA. The V gene lost 6 bases and the J gene lost 2 bases, with 17 bases spanning the gap. This CDR3 is 16 amino acids long. DNA of the CDR3: TGTGCCAGCAGTGTGCAGGGCGGATCCGCCTACAATGAGCAGTTCTTC. Protein: CASSVQGGSAYNEQFF.

This clonotype was detected many times. The chain joins TRBV6-5 to TRBJ2-3; D gene uncertain. Between the trimmed V and J ends, which lost 5 bases and 0 bases, there was a span of 9 bases. The length of the CDR3 is 14 residues. Germline CDR1 is MNHEY and CDR2 is SVGAGI. CDR3 in amino acids: CASSKTDSTDTQYF. CDR3 nucleotide sequence: TGTGCCAGCAGTAAAACGGACAGCACAGATACGCAGTATTTT.

This clonotype occurred once. This may stem from a read error, because a much larger clone lies one nucleotide away. J is TRBJ2-7 and V is TRBV12-3 or TRBV12-4, with unresolved D. The CDR3 consists of 15 residues. The V gene lost 6 bases and the J gene lost 2 bases, with 17 bases spanning the gap. The CDR3 here is CASSSSFSPAYEQYF. The CDR3 DNA reads as TGTGCCAGCAGCTCCTCTTTCTCCCCAGCCTACGAGCAGTACTTC.

Ten or more counts support this clonotype. V gene TRBV15 combines with J gene TRBJ2-7, with D tentatively TRBD2 (5 bases). The CDR3 has 14 amino acids. The V end was cut by 2 bases, the J end by 6 bases, with 14 bases between. The V gene's germline CDR1 is LNHNV and CDR2 YYDKDF (reference sequence). In DNA, the CDR3 is TGTGCCACCAGCAGAACATACCCGGGGATCGAGCAGTACTTC. This codes for CATSRTYPGIEQYF.

In this sample, this clonotype turned up many times. The gene calls are TRBV6-6 and TRBJ2-3; D is undetermined. Germline CDR1 is MNHNY and CDR2 is SVGAGI (reference sequence). With 5 bases removed from V and 2 bases from J, the gap between germline ends came to 11 bases. The CDR3 length is 14 residues. CDR3 nucleotide sequence: TGTGCCAGCAGTCCCACTACTATCACAGATACGCAGTATTTT. Protein product: CASSPTTITDTQYF.